The rows below give T cell receptor beta chains drawn from one sample of a study of blood T cell repertoires in COVID-19. Generated by immunoSEQ multiplex PCR, the TCRdb table keeps only in-frame clones and is missing some. The repertoire has roughly 290,000 clones, 90% of them found once; the top ten carry under 7%. The sample comprised peripheral blood. These TCRs come from a woman aged 25 to 39 with COVID-19, enrolled during active disease. CDR3s include the opening cysteine and the closing phenylalanine or tryptophan. A D gene is named only where the DNA matches it firmly. A clone size is listed for some rows: how often the clone was seen (once, few, many), or a class if it is expanded.

V	size	D	J	DNA	CDR3
TRBV30	.	.	TRBJ1-1	TGTGCCTGGAGTGTGCGACGGAGCACTGAAGCTTTCTTT	CAWSVRRSTEAFF
TRBV13	.	.	TRBJ2-2	TGTGCCAGCAGCCGGAGGGCCGGGGAGCTGTTTTTT	CASSRRAGELFF
TRBV7-2	few	.	TRBJ1-1	TGTGCCAGCAGATTAAGGGGGAACACTGAAGCTTTCTTT	CASRLRGNTEAFF
TRBV9	.	TRBD1	TRBJ2-3	TGTGCCAGCAGCGCACGGACAGGGGGGATCACAGATACGCAGTATTTT	CASSARTGGITDTQYF
TRBV15	.	.	TRBJ1-3	TGTGCCACCAGCAGAGGGACAGAGGGAGGAAACACCATATATTTT	CATSRGTEGGNTIYF
TRBV7-8	.	.	TRBJ2-1	TGTGCCAGCGTAGCCGGGACTTCTCACAATGAGCAGTTCTTC	CASVAGTSHNEQFF
TRBV5-4	.	.	TRBJ1-4	TGTGCCAGCAGCCAACAGTCAACTAATGAAAAACTGTTTTTT	CASSQQSTNEKLFF
TRBV7-9	.	.	TRBJ2-2	TGTGCCAGCAGCTTCAGGGGCCGTCGAGAAAACACCGGGGAGCTGTTTTTT	CASSFRGRRENTGELFF
TRBV27	few	TRBD2	TRBJ2-3	TGTGCCAGCAGTCCAACTATCCTAGCGGGAGGTACAGATACGCAGTATTTT	CASSPTILAGGTDTQYF
TRBV29-1	.	TRBD1	TRBJ2-2	TGCAGCGTTGGAGGGACAGGGGGCCTGAACACCGGGGAGCTGTTTTTT	CSVGGTGGLNTGELFF
TRBV6-5	.	TRBD2	TRBJ2-7	TGTGCCAGCAGACTAGCGGGAGATCGGATCCAGTACTTC	CASRLAGDRIQYF
TRBV20-1	.	.	TRBJ1-6	TGCAGTGCTAGTCGGGGGGATAATTCACCCCTCCACTTT	CSASRGDNSPLHF
TRBV18	.	.	TRBJ2-7	TGTGCCAGCTCACTGGACAACTCGGGAGCAGCGTACGAGCAGTACTTC	CASSLDNSGAAYEQYF
TRBV30	.	TRBD1	TRBJ1-5	TGTGCCTGGAGTCCTTGGGGGGGACAGGTGAATCAGCCCCAGCATTTT	CAWSPWGGQVNQPQHF
TRBV4-1	.	.	TRBJ1-4	TGCGCCAGCAGCCCATCGGCAGGGATGAATGAAAAACTGTTTTTT	CASSPSAGMNEKLFF
TRBV5-6	.	TRBD1	TRBJ2-2	TGTGCCAGCAGCCCCCGACAGGGGCGCAACACCGGGGAGCTGTTTTTT	CASSPRQGRNTGELFF
TRBV6-5	few	.	TRBJ2-1	TGTGCCACAGGGGAAGGGGTGACTACCTACAATGAGCAGTTCTTC	CATGEGVTTYNEQFF
TRBV6-5	.	TRBD1	TRBJ1-4	TGTGCCAGCAGTTCCGAACCACAGGGGGTTGAAAAACTGTTTTTT	CASSSEPQGVEKLFF
TRBV10-2	.	TRBD2	TRBJ2-1	TGCGCCATCGCCCGACCCGCGGGAGGGCCGGCTGAGCAGTTCTTC	CAIARPAGGPAEQFF
TRBV7-2	.	TRBD1	TRBJ1-5	TGTGCCAGCAGCTTAGTTAGCGGGACAGCGAGCAATCAGCCCCAGCATTTT	CASSLVSGTASNQPQHF
TRBV5-1	once	TRBD2	TRBJ2-1	TGCGCCAGCAGCTTGACTAGCGGGAGCAATGAGCAGTTCTTC	CASSLTSGSNEQFF
TRBV6-5	.	.	TRBJ2-6	TGTGCCAGCTCCGCTGGGGCCAACGTCCTGACTTTC	CASSAGANVLTF
TRBV18	.	TRBD2	TRBJ2-3	TGTGCCAGCTCACCCCCCCTCCTAGCGGGAGGGCCGGGAGATACGCAGTATTTT	CASSPPLLAGGPGDTQYF
TRBV14	.	.	TRBJ2-1	TGTGCCAGCAGCCAACTGGGCAGCTCCTACAATGAGCAGTTCTTC	CASSQLGSSYNEQFF
TRBV19	.	TRBD1	TRBJ1-1	TGTGCCAGTATTAAGCGACAGGGGGCCGACACTGAAGCTTTCTTT	CASIKRQGADTEAFF
TRBV9	.	TRBD2	TRBJ2-1	TGTGCCAGCAGCGCCGTTTTGGGACTAGCTGGAAGGGAGCAGTTCTTC	CASSAVLGLAGREQFF
TRBV28	.	.	TRBJ2-2	TGTGCCACCGGTGGGACATTTTACACCGGGGAGCTGTTTTTT	CATGGTFYTGELFF
TRBV11-2	.	.	TRBJ2-7	TGTGCCAGCAGCTTAAGCCCTCCGAACGAGCAGTACTTC	CASSLSPPNEQYF
TRBV29-1	.	TRBD1	TRBJ2-5	TGCAGCGTGGAGGGACAGGGTATGAGAGAGACCCAGTACTTC	CSVEGQGMRETQYF
TRBV7-2	.	.	TRBJ2-7	TGTGCCAGCAGCTCAATCGGCTACGAGCAGTACTTC	CASSSIGYEQYF
TRBV27	.	.	TRBJ2-2	TGTGCCAGCAGTTTATCGATATCTCGGGAGTGGTCCGGGGAGCTGTTTTTT	CASSLSISREWSGELFF
TRBV5-1	.	.	TRBJ2-6	TGCGCCAGCAGCTCAGGACTCCGACCCTCTGGGGCCAACGTCCTGACTTTC	CASSSGLRPSGANVLTF
TRBV4-3	.	TRBD1	TRBJ1-4	TGCGCCAGCAGCCACGGGACAGATAATGAAAAACTGTTTTTT	CASSHGTDNEKLFF
TRBV6-4	once	.	TRBJ1-5	TGTGCCAGCCTCTGGACAGTTTATAGCAATCAGCCCCAGCATTTT	CASLWTVYSNQPQHF
TRBV28	.	TRBD2	TRBJ2-7	TGTGCCAGCTTGACCGGGACTAGCGGGAGAAGCGAGCAGTACTTC	CASLTGTSGRSEQYF
TRBV7-2	.	TRBD1	TRBJ2-1	TGTGCCAGCAGCCGGGACAGGGTGGACAATGAGCAGTTCTTC	CASSRDRVDNEQFF
TRBV27	.	.	TRBJ2-1	TGTGCCAGCAGTCTCGCGATCTACAATGAGCAGTTCTTC	CASSLAIYNEQFF
TRBV28	.	TRBD1	TRBJ1-5	TGTGCCAGCAGCCGAGGGGGCCAGCCCCAGCATTTT	CASSRGGQPQHF
TRBV3-1/TRBV3-2	.	.	TRBJ2-5	TGTGCCAGCAGCCAAGGCAGGTCGGGGGAGACCCAGTACTTC	CASSQGRSGETQYF
TRBV30	.	.	TRBJ1-2	TGTGCCTGGAGTTCCCAGAACTATGGCTACACCTTC	CAWSSQNYGYTF
TRBV27	once	TRBD1	TRBJ1-5	TGTGCCAGCAGTTTGGGACAGGGGGGCAATCAGCCCCAGCATTTT	CASSLGQGGNQPQHF
TRBV7-9	.	.	TRBJ1-2	TGTGCCAGCAGCCCAACAGGGAACTATGGCTACACCTTC	CASSPTGNYGYTF
TRBV5-8	.	.	TRBJ2-2	TGTGCCAGCAGCCAATACAGGGCCGGGGAGCTGTTTTTT	CASSQYRAGELFF
TRBV6-5	.	.	TRBJ2-3	TGTGCCAGCAGTTTCGGGAGACCCACAGATACGCAGTATTTT	CASSFGRPTDTQYF
TRBV5-1	.	TRBD1	TRBJ1-1	TGCGCCTGTGGGACAGGGAGGGAGGACACTGAAGCTTTCTTT	CACGTGREDTEAFF
TRBV28	.	TRBD1	TRBJ2-5	TGTGCCAGCGGTCGACAGGGGGCGGCCCAGTACTTC	CASGRQGAAQYF
TRBV5-4	.	TRBD1	TRBJ1-1	TGTGCCAGCAGCTTTTCCCCGGGACAGGGTTTGACTGAAGCTTTCTTT	CASSFSPGQGLTEAFF
TRBV7-6	.	.	TRBJ1-3	TGTGCCAGCAGCGGAGGGGCTGGGGGGGGAGCTGGAAACACCATATATTTT	CASSGGAGGGAGNTIYF
TRBV2	.	.	TRBJ1-6	TGTGCCAGCACGGGGACCTATAATTCACCCCTCCACTTT	CASTGTYNSPLHF
TRBV12-2	.	.	TRBJ1-4	TGTGCAAGTCGCTCGACTATGGGACAGGGGACTGAAAAACTGTTTTTT	CASRSTMGQGTEKLFF
TRBV14	.	TRBD1	TRBJ1-6	TGTGCCAGCAGCACCCGAGCAGGGACAGGGGATTCACCCCTCCACTTT	CASSTRAGTGDSPLHF
TRBV19	.	TRBD2	TRBJ2-7	TGTGCCAGTAGTAGACTCTCAACTAGCGGGATGGGGCAGCAGTACTTC	CASSRLSTSGMGQQYF
TRBV6-5	.	.	TRBJ1-1	TGTGCCAGCAGTTCGTTTGGGAGGCGCGTCACTGAAGCTTTCTTT	CASSSFGRRVTEAFF
TRBV19	.	.	TRBJ1-5	TGTGCCAGTAGTACGGACCTAGGGGATCAGCCCCAGCATTTT	CASSTDLGDQPQHF
TRBV2	once	.	TRBJ1-1	TGTGCCAGCGGTAGGGGGAGGGTGAACACTGAAGCTTTCTTT	CASGRGRVNTEAFF
TRBV7-9	.	.	TRBJ2-1	TGTGCCAGCAGGGTACAGGGTAGGGATGAGCAGTTCTTC	CASRVQGRDEQFF
TRBV24-1	.	TRBD1	TRBJ2-7	TGTGCCACCAGTGATCCGGGACAGGGAGCCTACGAGCAGTACTTC	CATSDPGQGAYEQYF